Reported below is one T cell receptor (beta chain). Its antigen is not known. The data stem from a study of naive and memory T cell subsets. The CDR3 runs 14 residues. Germline values: CDR1 SEHNR, CDR2 FQNEAQ (reference sequence). Between the trimmed V and J ends, which lost 5 bases and 5 bases, there was a span of 12 bases. Study findings and constraints: Naive repertoires, especially CD8, held a few larger clonotypes, possibly memory cells re-expressing CD45RA.

An equimolar mix of two oligonucleotides served as the beta constant-region primer for TRBC1 and TRBC2. Four rounds of PCR amplified the ligated cDNA using nested alpha and beta constant-region primers plus SP2. An oligonucleotide with the SP2 primer and a 12-nucleotide UMI was ligated to the cDNA 3' end. TCRdb independently ran MiXCR on the UMI-ligation and nested PCR reads; one entry per CDR3 protein. The sample lists approximately 150,000 distinct CDR3 sequences; roughly a fifth were seen once. The receptor was derived from a human donor in good health. The sequenced sample was naive CD8+ T cells from blood. The chain is built from TRBV7-9 and TRBJ1-4; a weak D match, TRBD1 (6 bases). In DNA, the CDR3 is TGTGCCAGCAGCAAACAGGGTTTAAATGAAAAACTGTTTTTT. It codes for CASSKQGLNEKLFF.